The 16 T cell receptor beta chains presented below share a single source sample, sequenced in a study of blood T cell repertoires in COVID-19. Method: immunoSEQ multiplex PCR; TCRdb's copy keeps in-frame clones and lacks some. The profile covers 150,000 to 200,000 clones, with about 85% appearing a single time and almost 1% taken by the ten largest. Sequences were obtained from peripheral blood. Receptors were obtained from a young man with acute or convalescent COVID-19.

V is TRBV18 and J is TRBJ1-4; unclear D gene. The CDR3 extends over 14 amino acids. Trimming took off 6 bases at V and 5 bases at J, with 13 bases between the two ends. Germline CDR1 KGHSH, CDR2 LQKENI. CDR3 bases: TGTGCCAGCTCCCCCACCGCCACAAATGAAAAACTGTTTTTT. Encoded protein: CASSPTATNEKLFF.

The chain is built from TRBV19 and TRBJ2-1, with TRBD2 matching 9 bases. Germline values: CDR1 LNHDA, CDR2 SQIVND (reference sequence). The CDR3 is 17 amino acids. The V segment lost 6 bases and the J segment 5 bases; nucleotides outside the gene matches: 14. DNA of the CDR3: TGTGCCAGTAGAAGGGCGAGCGGGGGGCATTGGGACAATGAGCAGTTCTTC. Its protein product is CASRRASGGHWDNEQFF.

This chain uses TRBV6-1 with TRBJ1-2; D remains ambiguous. Germline CDR1 and CDR2: MNHNS and SASEGT. This CDR3 spans 14 amino acids. The V gene lost 0 bases and the J gene lost 2 bases, with 7 bases spanning the gap. CDR3 coding DNA: TGTGCCAGCAGTGAAGCTCAGAACAACTATGGCTACACCTTC. It encodes CASSEAQNNYGYTF.

This rearrangement joins TRBV5-1 to TRBJ1-4; 11 positions match TRBD1. The ends lost 4 bases at V and 6 bases at J; junction bases unmatched: 11. CDR3 size: 17 residues. Germline V lookup: CDR1 SGHRS, CDR2 YFSETQ. This CDR3 is CASSEGQGEFVYEKLFF. The CDR3 coding sequence is TGCGCCAGCAGCGAGGGACAGGGGGAATTTGTTTATGAAAAACTGTTTTTT. Full variable domain (outside the CDR3, taken from reference TRBV5-1 and TRBJ1-4): KAGVTQTPRYLIKTRGQQVTLSCSPISGHRSVSWYQQTPGQGLQFLFEYFSETQRNKGNFPGRFSGRQFSNSRSEMNVSTLELGDSALYLCASSEGQGEFVYEKLFFGSGTQLSVL.

This clone has just one count. The chain couples TRBV6-5 to TRBJ2-1; tentative D call: TRBD1 (5 bases). CDR1 and CDR2 from the germline V gene are MNHEY and SVGAGI. Trimming shortened V by 7 bases and J by 2 bases, and 15 bases separated the two germline ends. This CDR3 spans 15 amino acids. The CDR3 DNA reads TGTGCCAGCATAGGGGCTTCATCTCCCTACAATGAGCAGTTCTTC. Its translation: CASIGASSPYNEQFF.

This clone appeared a single time. The chain has TRBV14 and TRBJ2-3; 10 positions agree with TRBD1. Germline assignment: CDR1 SGHDN and CDR2 FVKESK. The CDR3 extends over 17 amino acids. Trimming took 1 base from V and 3 from J; bases not matched to a gene: 7. CDR3 coding DNA: TGTGCCAGCAGCCAAGGACAGGGGGCAGTATCAACAGATACGCAGTATTTT. Amino acid sequence: CASSQGQGAVSTDTQYF.

The rearrangement uses TRBV2 and TRBJ2-5; D remains ambiguous. The V gene lost 3 bases and the J gene lost 5 bases, with 19 bases spanning the gap. The CDR3 runs to 16 residues. Germline V gene sequence: CDR1 SNHLY, CDR2 FYNNEI. As DNA, the CDR3 is TGTGCCAGCAGTGATTTGGTCATAACCAGGTGGGAGACCCAGTACTTC. Its translation: CASSDLVITRWETQYF.

The chain carries TRBV19 and TRBJ2-3, with a possible D match to TRBD1 (6 bases). Trimming removed 1 base from V and 4 bases from J, with 6 bases in between. CDR3 length: 13 amino acids. CDR1 is LNHDA and CDR2 is SQIVND in the germline V gene (reference sequence). The CDR3 loop is CASSIGQADTQYF. As DNA, the CDR3 is TGTGCCAGTAGTATAGGACAGGCAGATACGCAGTATTTT.

The chain employs TRBV9 and TRBJ1-2, with 8 positions matching TRBD1. The CDR3 covers 14 residues. With 0 bases clipped from V and 5 bases from J, the junction kept 3 bases outside the gene matches. From germline, CDR1 is SGDLS and CDR2 YYNGEE. CDR3 DNA: TGTGCCAGCAGCGTAGGGACAGGGCAGTATGGCTACACCTTC. It encodes CASSVGTGQYGYTF.

The chain has TRBV5-1 and TRBJ1-2, with D tentatively TRBD1 (5 bases). Germline-derived CDR1 and CDR2 are SGHRS and YFSETQ. The CDR3 spans 12 residues. V was clipped by 5 bases and J by 1 base, with 6 bases between them. The DNA for the CDR3 is TGCGCCAGCAGTGACAGTAACTATGGCTACACCTTC. Translation: CASSDSNYGYTF.

J is TRBJ1-2 and V is TRBV6-5; 7 bases fit TRBD1. Germline CDR1 MNHEY, CDR2 SVGAGI. The CDR3 runs 14 residues. J gave up 7 bases and V 5 bases, and 10 bases lay outside the gene matches. This CDR3 reads CASSLVQGSSGYTF. The CDR3 DNA reads as TGTGCCAGCAGTCTCGTACAGGGGTCGTCTGGCTACACCTTC.

The chain recombines TRBV27 with TRBJ2-1; 8 bases align to TRBD2. This CDR3 comprises 15 residues. Germline assignment: CDR1 MNHEY and CDR2 SMNVEV (reference sequence). J lost 3 bases, V lost 3 bases, and 4 bases had no gene match. The chain's CDR3 is CASSFGGGNYNEQFF. For the CDR3, the DNA is TGTGCCAGCAGTTTCGGCGGGGGGAACTACAATGAGCAGTTCTTC.

The genes are TRBV27 and TRBJ2-7, with 10 bases lining up with TRBD1. Trimming removed 4 bases from V and 2 bases from J; junction bases left unmatched: 2. The CDR3 consists of 14 residues. Germline V gives CDR1 MNHEY, CDR2 SMNVEV (reference sequence). DNA for the CDR3: TGTGCCAGCAGTTCGACAGGGGGCCCCTACGAGCAGTACGTC. Residues: CASSSTGGPYEQYV.

CDR3 in DNA: TGTGCCATCAGTGAGGGGAGGACTAGCGGGTCAAAGGGGGGCCTCGAGCAGTACTTC. Translated: CAISEGRTSGSKGGLEQYF. This chain uses TRBV10-3 with TRBJ2-7; TRBD2 agrees at 11 bases. Germline V CDR1 and CDR2: ENHRY, SYGVKD. This CDR3 region has 19 residues. V trimming: 2 bases; J trimming: 6 bases; junction bases outside the gene matches: 18.

The CDR3 protein is CASSLGQGRVNEQFF. The DNA of the CDR3 is TGCGCCAGCAGCTTGGGACAGGGTCGGGTCAATGAGCAGTTCTTC. This rearrangement joins TRBV5-1 to TRBJ2-1, with 7 bases lining up with TRBD1. Trimming removed 0 bases from V and 6 bases from J; junction bases left unmatched: 6. The CDR3 has 15 amino acids. CDR1 is SGHRS and CDR2 is YFSETQ in the germline V gene.

V is TRBV6-5 and J is TRBJ1-3; D is unclear. CDR1 MNHEY and CDR2 SVGAGI come from the germline V gene. V lost 2 bases to trimming and J lost 0 bases, with 8 bases between them. The CDR3 contains 15 residues. CDR3 nucleotide sequence: TGTGCCAGCAGTTACACTACTAGCTCTGGAAACACCATATATTTT. It encodes CASSYTTSSGNTIYF.